This T cell receptor beta chain comes out of a study of early T cells in non-severe SARS-CoV-2 infection. The table lists this clonotype with many counts. TCRdb called the 5' RACE reads again in MiXCR, with one record for every CDR3 protein. The sample yields some 97,000 distinct CDR3 sequences, 9.5% to 12% seen once. Trimming at V came to 3 bases and at J to 5 bases, leaving 8 bases not matched to a gene. There are 16 residues in the CDR3. Germline CDR1 reads LNHDA; CDR2 reads SQIVND (reference sequence). This sequence was found in an adult who was a healthcare worker with PCR-confirmed SARS-CoV-2 infection or an uninfected control (not recorded which). The sequenced sample was whole blood, obtained at baseline. The gene calls are TRBV19 and TRBJ2-3, with 10 bases that match TRBD2. CDR3 amino acids: CASSIGTSARGDTQYF. The DNA of the CDR3 is TGTGCCAGTAGTATTGGGACTAGCGCGAGGGGAGATACGCAGTATTTT.